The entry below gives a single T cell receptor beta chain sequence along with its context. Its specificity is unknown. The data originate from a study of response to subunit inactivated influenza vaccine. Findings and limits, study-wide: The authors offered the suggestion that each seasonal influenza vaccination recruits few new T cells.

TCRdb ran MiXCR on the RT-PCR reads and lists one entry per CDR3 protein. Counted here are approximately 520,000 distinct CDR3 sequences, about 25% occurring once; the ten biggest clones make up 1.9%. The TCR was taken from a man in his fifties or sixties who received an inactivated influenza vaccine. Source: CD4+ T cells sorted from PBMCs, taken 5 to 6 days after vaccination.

The CDR3 sequence is CSARHALGGDTQYF. Here the CDR3 DNA reads TGCAGTGCTAGACACGCCCTAGGAGGGGATACGCAGTATTTT. The chain employs TRBV20-1 and TRBJ2-3; D is possibly TRBD2 (6 bases). The CDR3 spans 14 residues. CDR1 and CDR2 (germline): DFQATT, SNEGSKA (reference sequence). Trimming removed 2 bases at V and 6 bases at J, with 15 bases between.